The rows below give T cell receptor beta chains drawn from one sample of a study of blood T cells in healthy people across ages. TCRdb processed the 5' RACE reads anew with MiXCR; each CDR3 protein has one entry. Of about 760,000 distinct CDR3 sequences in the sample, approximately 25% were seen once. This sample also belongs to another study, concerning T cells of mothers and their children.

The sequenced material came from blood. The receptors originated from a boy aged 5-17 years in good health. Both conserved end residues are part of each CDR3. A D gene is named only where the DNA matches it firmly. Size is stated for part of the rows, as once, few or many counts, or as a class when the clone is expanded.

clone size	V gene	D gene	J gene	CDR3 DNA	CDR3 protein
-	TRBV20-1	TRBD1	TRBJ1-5	TGCAGTGCCGCGCAGGGGGGTGACCAGCCCCAGCATTTT	CSAAQGGDQPQHF
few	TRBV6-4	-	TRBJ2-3	TGTGCCAGCAGTGACAGTAGCCGCACAGATACGCAGTATTTT	CASSDSSRTDTQYF
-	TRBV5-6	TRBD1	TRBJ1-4	TGTGCCAGCAGCTTGGGGACAGGGCAGAATGAAAAACTGTTTTTT	CASSLGTGQNEKLFF
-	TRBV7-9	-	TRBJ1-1	TGTGCCAGCTCTAACAACACGAACACTGAAGCTTTCTTT	CASSNNTNTEAFF
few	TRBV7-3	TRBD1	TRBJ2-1	TGTGCCAGCAGCCAGACAGGGGCTCGCAATGAGCAGTTCTTC	CASSQTGARNEQFF
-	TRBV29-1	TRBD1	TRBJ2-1	TGCAGCGTTGGTGGGACAGTGACCAATGAGCAGTTCTTC	CSVGGTVTNEQFF
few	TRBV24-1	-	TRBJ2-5	TGTGCCACCAGGCCAACATCGGAAGAGACCCAGTACTTC	CATRPTSEETQYF
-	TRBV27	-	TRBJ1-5	TGTGCCAGCAGTTTAAAGGCTAGCAATCAGCCCCAGCATTTT	CASSLKASNQPQHF
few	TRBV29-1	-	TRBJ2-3	TGCAGCGTTGGGGTTAGGGCGGGTGCCACAGATACGCAGTATTTT	CSVGVRAGATDTQYF
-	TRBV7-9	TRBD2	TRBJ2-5	TGTGCCAGCAGCTTATTACTAGCGGGAGGAGGAGAGACCCAGTACTTC	CASSLLLAGGGETQYF
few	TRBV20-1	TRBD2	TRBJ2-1	TGCAGTGCTAGAGGGCCTAGCGGGAACTATGAGCAGTTCTTC	CSARGPSGNYEQFF
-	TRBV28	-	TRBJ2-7	TGTGCCAGCAGTGCCTCTGGGGTTTCGGCCTACGAGCAGTACTTC	CASSASGVSAYEQYF
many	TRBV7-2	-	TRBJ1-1	TGTGCCAGCAGCTTATATGTGGAGAAGAACACTGAAGCTTTCTTT	CASSLYVEKNTEAFF
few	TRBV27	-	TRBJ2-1	TGTGCCAGCCGGGACCTGACTAAGCATGAGCAGTTCTTC	CASRDLTKHEQFF
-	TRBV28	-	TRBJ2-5	TGTGCCAGCAGTTTCAACGGCCGGGGAAGGGTAGACAAGACCCAGTACTTC	CASSFNGRGRVDKTQYF
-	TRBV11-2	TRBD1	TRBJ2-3	TGTGCCAGCACCTTGGACAGGGTTAAAGATACGCAGTATTTT	CASTLDRVKDTQYF
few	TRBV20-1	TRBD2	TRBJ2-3	TGCAGTGCTGGGACGCCCGTCCTCAGCGGGAGTTTCCCAGATACGCAGTATTTT	CSAGTPVLSGSFPDTQYF
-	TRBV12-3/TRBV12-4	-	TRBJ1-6	TGTGCCAGCAGTTTGGCCGGCGCGGGAGGTAATTCACCCCTCCACTTT	CASSLAGAGGNSPLHF
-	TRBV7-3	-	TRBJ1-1	TGTGCCAGCAGCCCAGGGGCAAAGGGGGAGGCTTTCTTT	CASSPGAKGEAFF
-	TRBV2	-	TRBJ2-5	TGTGCCAGCAGTGAATCTGAGTCTTTCCAAGAGACCCAGTACTTC	CASSESESFQETQYF
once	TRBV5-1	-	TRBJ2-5	TGCGCCAGCAGCTTGGTAGCCCTGGGGGCGGAGACCCAGTACTTC	CASSLVALGAETQYF
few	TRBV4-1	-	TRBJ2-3	TGCGCCAGCAGCCCAAACTGGGTTACGCAGTATTTT	CASSPNWVTQYF
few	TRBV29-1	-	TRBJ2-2	TGCAGCGGCAGAGGAACCGGGGAGCTGTTTTTT	CSGRGTGELFF
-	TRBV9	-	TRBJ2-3	TGTGCCAGCACCGAGGGATTTAGCACAGATACGCAGTATTTT	CASTEGFSTDTQYF
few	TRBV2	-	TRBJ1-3	TGTGCCAGCAGGGTAGACAGGCTCTCTGGAAACACCATATATTTT	CASRVDRLSGNTIYF
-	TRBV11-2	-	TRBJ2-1	TGTGCCAGCAGCCACTCCCCAGGGGGGCTTTCCAATAAGCAGTTCTTC	CASSHSPGGLSNKQFF
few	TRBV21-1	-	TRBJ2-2	TGTGCCAGCAGCAAAGTAAGGGACACCGGGGAGCTGTTTTTT	CASSKVRDTGELFF
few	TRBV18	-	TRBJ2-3	TGTGCCAGCTCACCCATAGCAGATACGCAGTATTTT	CASSPIADTQYF
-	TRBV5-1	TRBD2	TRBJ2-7	TGCGCCAGCAGCCTTGGGTCTAGCGGATACGAGCAGTACTTC	CASSLGSSGYEQYF
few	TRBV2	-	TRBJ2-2	TGTGCCAGCATTAGCGCGAACACCGGGGAGCTGTTTTTT	CASISANTGELFF
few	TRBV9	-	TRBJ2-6	TGTGCCAGCAGCGTATCCCAGGGTGGGGCAGACTATCTGGGGGCCAACGTCCTGACTTTC	CASSVSQGGADYLGANVLTF
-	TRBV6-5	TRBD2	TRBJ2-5	TGTGCCAGCAGTTACTCGACGCGGGGACTAGCGGTACCGACCCAGTACTTC	CASSYSTRGLAVPTQYF
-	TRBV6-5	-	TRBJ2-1	TGTGCCAGCCATCCCGGAGGCTACAATGAGCAGTTCTTC	CASHPGGYNEQFF
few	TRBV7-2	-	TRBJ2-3	TGTGCCAGCAGCTTAGAGTATGGAGATACGCAGTATTTT	CASSLEYGDTQYF
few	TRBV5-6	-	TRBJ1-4	TGTGCCAGCAGCTTAATAGGGGTCGACGAAAAACTGTTTTTT	CASSLIGVDEKLFF
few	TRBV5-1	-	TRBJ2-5	TGCGCCAGCAGCCCAAAAGGACCACCCACGGGGGAGACCCAGTACTTC	CASSPKGPPTGETQYF
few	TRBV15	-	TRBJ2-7	TGTGCCACCAGCTCTGTTTGGCCTGCCTACGAGCAGTACTTC	CATSSVWPAYEQYF
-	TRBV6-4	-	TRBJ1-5	TGTGCCAGCAGGGTGGGGTCCAGTCAGCCCCAGCATTTT	CASRVGSSQPQHF
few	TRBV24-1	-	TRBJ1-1	TGTGCCACCAGTGGAGGGACACACCTTGAAGCTTTCTTT	CATSGGTHLEAFF
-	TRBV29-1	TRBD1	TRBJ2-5	TGCAGCGTTAGAGGGGGCGGAGAGACCCAGTACTTC	CSVRGGGETQYF